Each of the 30 T cell receptor beta chains below was sequenced from the same sample in a study of response to subunit inactivated influenza vaccine. TCRdb recomputed calls from the RT-PCR reads with MiXCR, one row per CDR3 protein. The sample lists hundreds of thousands of distinct CDR3 sequences; 14% were seen once. The sequenced sample was PBMCs from blood, obtained about 14 days before vaccination. The receptors were gathered from a man aged 50 or older who received an inactivated influenza vaccine.

The chain links TRBV6-2 or TRBV6-3 to TRBJ2-7; possible D gene TRBD2, 5 bases. The CDR3 contains 15 residues. The germline V and J ends were trimmed by 6 bases and 2 bases, with 17 bases remaining between them. Germline V gene sequence: CDR1 MNHEY, CDR2 SVGEGT. DNA for the CDR3: TGTGCCAGCAGGATACCGGCAGCGAGGGCCTACGAGCAGTACTTC. This codes for CASRIPAARAYEQYF.

The chain recombines TRBV7-2 with TRBJ2-5; 9 bases match TRBD2. J gave up 5 bases and V 7 bases, and 8 bases lay outside the gene matches. The germline gives CDR1 SGHTA, CDR2 FQGNSA. CDR3 length: 14 residues. CDR3 DNA sequence: TGTGCCAGCACCCGCGGGGGGGCCTTGGAGACCCAGTACTTC. Encoded protein: CASTRGGALETQYF. Using reference TRBV7-2 and TRBJ2-5 for the parts outside the CDR3, the full variable domain is GAGVSQSPSNKVTEKGKDVELRCDPISGHTALYWYRQSLGQGLEFLIYFQGNSAPDKSGLPSDRFSAERTGGSVSTLTIQRTQQEDSAVYLCASTRGGALETQYFGPGTRLLVL.

This clonotype was observed a single time. The V gene is TRBV3-1, the J gene TRBJ2-7; perhaps TRBD1 as D (5 bases). Germline CDR1 reads LGHDT; CDR2 reads YNNKEL (reference sequence). The CDR3 runs 14 residues. Trimming took off 4 bases at V and 5 bases at J, with 15 bases between the two ends. CDR3 protein: CASSLQGQGDEQYF. Written as DNA, the CDR3 is TGTGCCAGCAGCCTCCAAGGCCAGGGTGACGAGCAGTACTTC.

This clonotype came up a few times. The chain couples TRBV10-3 to TRBJ2-2, with 8 bases aligning to TRBD2. This CDR3 contains 14 residues. Germline V CDR1 and CDR2: ENHRY, SYGVKD. With 6 bases clipped from V and 5 bases from J, the junction kept 5 bases outside the gene matches. The CDR3 region is CAIRGLDLTGELFF. The DNA of the CDR3 is TGTGCCATCAGGGGACTAGATTTGACCGGGGAGCTGTTTTTT.

This clonotype was counted a few times. The chain employs TRBV5-1 and TRBJ2-1; 11 positions agree with TRBD2. Looked up from germline, CDR1 is SGHRS and CDR2 is YFSETQ. Trimming cost V 4 bases and J 7 bases; bases outside gene matches: 10. This CDR3 contains 16 residues. CDR3 sequence reads: CASSPAIAGGGNEQFF. CDR3 in DNA: TGCGCCAGCAGCCCGGCTATAGCGGGAGGGGGAAATGAGCAGTTCTTC.

This clonotype has just a few counts. This chain links TRBV5-1 with TRBJ2-3, with 7 positions matching TRBD2. In germline, CDR1 is SGHRS, CDR2 YFSETQ. V shed 0 bases and J 2 bases; nucleotides not matched to a gene: 6. This CDR3 comprises 16 residues. CDR3 nucleotides: TGCGCCAGCAGCTTGGCCGGAGCGGGATACACAGATACGCAGTATTTT. As protein: CASSLAGAGYTDTQYF.

There are many counts of this clonotype. V gene TRBV11-2 combines with J gene TRBJ2-1; D is unresolved. V gave up 1 base and J gave up 9 bases, with 7 bases separating them. Germline V gene data show CDR1 as SGHAT and CDR2 as FQNNGV. The CDR3 runs to 12 residues. The CDR3 DNA sequence: TGTGCCAGCAGCTTAGTCAGCTCTGAGCAGTTCTTC. This gives the protein CASSLVSSEQFF.

This clonotype came up a few times. The CDR3 sequence is CASSLAGGEQGSQYF. The CDR3 DNA sequence: TGTGCCAGCAGCTTAGCAGGAGGTGAACAGGGCTCCCAGTACTTC. This chain links TRBV7-6 with TRBJ2-5, with a possible D match to TRBD1 (6 bases). Trimming shortened V by 0 bases and J by 9 bases, and 17 bases separated the two germline ends. This CDR3 region has 15 residues. Germline CDR1 and CDR2: SGHVS and FNYEAQ.

Only a few counts were recorded for this clonotype. The genes are TRBV2 and TRBJ2-1; 8 bases map to TRBD1. The CDR3 has 15 amino acids. The V gene end was trimmed by 1 base and the J gene end by 7 bases; junction bases not matched to a gene: 6. CDR1 and CDR2 from the germline V gene are SNHLY and FYNNEI. Here the CDR3 reads CASSEDLQGGNEQFF. In DNA, the CDR3 is TGTGCCAGCAGTGAAGATCTACAGGGGGGTAATGAGCAGTTCTTC.

This clonotype was counted only a few times. The rearrangement uses TRBV7-9 and TRBJ2-3, with D possibly being TRBD2 (5 bases). Trimming pared 6 bases from V and 2 bases from J, leaving 18 bases between. Per germline, CDR1 SEHNR and CDR2 FQNEAQ (reference sequence). The CDR3 has 16 residues. CDR3 nucleotide sequence: TGTGCCAGCAGATTAAAGAGGGCTGGAGCCACAGATACGCAGTATTTT. Residues: CASRLKRAGATDTQYF.

This clonotype has more than one count but fewer than ten. CDR3 in DNA: TGTGCCAGCAGCGCCGACTCCGGGTCGTGGAATGAGCAGTTCTTC. The encoded protein is CASSADSGSWNEQFF. The gene calls are TRBV9 and TRBJ2-1; D unclear. Germline V CDR1 and CDR2: SGDLS, YYNGEE. V was pared by 3 bases and J by 7 bases, with 17 bases between. The CDR3 contains 15 residues.

The chain recombines TRBV28 with TRBJ2-1; D remains unclear. Per the germline V gene, CDR1 is MDHEN and CDR2 is SYDVKM. Trimming took 2 bases from V and 6 from J, leaving 11 bases between them. This CDR3 has 14 amino acids. Here the CDR3 reads CASSLPHGLNEQFF. As DNA, the CDR3 is TGTGCCAGCAGTTTACCACATGGTCTCAATGAGCAGTTCTTC.

In this sample, this clonotype turned up a few times. This chain uses TRBV4-1 with TRBJ2-2, with D possibly matching TRBD2 (6 bases). Trimming left V 5 bases short and J 1 base short, with 14 bases between. CDR3 length equals 16 residues. Germline V lookup: CDR1 MGHRA, CDR2 YSYEKL. DNA of the CDR3: TGCGCCAGCAGCGCTACTAGCCGATGGAACACCGGGGAGCTGTTTTTT. This sequence encodes CASSATSRWNTGELFF.

This chain links TRBV6-2 or TRBV6-3 with TRBJ1-2, with D possibly matching TRBD1 (6 bases). The CDR3 has 14 residues. Germline assignment: CDR1 MNHEY and CDR2 SVGEGT. V dropped 6 bases and J dropped 4 bases, with 15 bases sitting between them. CDR3 in amino acids: CASRSAGTSYGYTF. CDR3 nucleotide sequence: TGTGCCAGCAGAAGTGCCGGGACATCCTATGGCTACACCTTC.

The V gene is TRBV14, the J gene TRBJ2-7; TRBD1 agrees at 9 bases. V shed 1 base and J 0 bases; nucleotides not matched to a gene: 4. The CDR3 has 16 amino acids. Germline-derived CDR1 and CDR2 are SGHDN and FVKESK. The CDR3 DNA follows: TGTGCCAGCAGCCAAGGGGGGACAGGGAGCTCCTACGAGCAGTACTTC. This gives the protein CASSQGGTGSSYEQYF.

This clonotype came up a few times. The J gene is TRBJ2-5, the V gene TRBV4-3; 9 nucleotides match TRBD2. The CDR3 has 18 residues. V lost 1 base to trimming and J lost 7 bases; unmatched junction nucleotides: 16. Per germline, CDR1 LGHNA and CDR2 YSLEER. The CDR3 DNA reads as TGCGCCAGCAGCCAAGCGGTAGCGGGGGCCCGACAACCACCGACCCAGTACTTC. The encoded protein is CASSQAVAGARQPPTQYF.

This clonotype has more than one count but fewer than ten. The rearrangement uses TRBV5-1 and TRBJ2-3; D not certain. The V end was cut by 0 bases, the J end by 4 bases, with 12 bases between. The germline gives CDR1 SGHRS, CDR2 YFSETQ. The CDR3 spans 15 residues. CDR3 protein: CASSLDPTLSDTQYF. The CDR3 DNA is TGCGCCAGCAGCTTGGACCCCACCCTGTCAGATACGCAGTATTTT.

About this clonotype itself: A much larger clone is a single base away; this may be a read error. A read error is likely, as this CDR3 ends without the conserved phenylalanine or tryptophan. The chain joins TRBV4-1 to TRBJ2-7; D not resolved. Germline V gene lookup returns CDR1 MGHRA and CDR2 YSYEKL. V lost 6 bases and J 3 bases, leaving 12 bases between the germline ends. The length of the CDR3 is 13 residues. The CDR3 DNA follows: TGCGCCAGCAGTCAGTGGCTACTCTACGAGCAGTACTAC. It codes for CASSQWLLYEQYY.

This clonotype was seen only a few times. The chain joins TRBV9 to TRBJ1-4, with no clear D. In germline, CDR1 is SGDLS, CDR2 YYNGEE. CDR3 length: 15 amino acids. V was cut by 2 bases and J by 6 bases, with 14 bases left in between. The CDR3 coding sequence is TGTGCCAGCAGCGTCTCCCCGGGCAGACATGAAAAACTGTTTTTT. This encodes CASSVSPGRHEKLFF.

This clonotype was counted a few times. The chain links TRBV28 to TRBJ2-7; D could derive from TRBD1 or TRBD2 (5 bases each). The V and J ends lost 3 bases and 0 bases respectively, with 18 bases between them. CDR1 MDHEN and CDR2 SYDVKM come from the germline V gene. CDR3 length equals 17 residues. CDR3 in amino acids: CASSLPSGTTSSYEQYF. CDR3 sequence (DNA): TGTGCCAGCAGTTTGCCATCCGGGACCACGAGCTCCTACGAGCAGTACTTC.

The table lists this clonotype with a few counts. The chain is built from TRBV29-1 and TRBJ2-2; TRBD2 agrees at 13 bases. V dropped 7 bases and J dropped 6; count of bases not matched to a gene: 2. The CDR3 spans 13 residues. CDR1 is SQVTM and CDR2 is ANQGSEA in the germline V gene. The CDR3 coding sequence is TGCAGCGCAGGACTAGCGGGAGCCGGGGAGCTGTTTTTT. It encodes CSAGLAGAGELFF.

The chain recombines TRBV20-1 with TRBJ1-5; D is perhaps TRBD1 (6 bases). Trimming pared 0 bases from V and 7 bases from J, leaving 13 bases between. The CDR3 covers 14 residues. The germline V gene encodes CDR1 DFQATT and CDR2 SNEGSKA (reference sequence). The CDR3 sequence: CSARDERGGQPQHF. CDR3 in DNA: TGCAGTGCTAGAGATGAAAGGGGGGGACAGCCCCAGCATTTT.

This rearrangement joins TRBV4-2 to TRBJ2-7, with 11 bases identical to TRBD2. The CDR3 covers 21 residues. Per the germline V gene, CDR1 is LGHNA and CDR2 is YNFKEQ. Trimming at V came to 0 bases and at J to 2 bases, leaving 18 bases not matched to a gene. CDR3 residues: CASSQESLASGGYISAYEQYF. CDR3 DNA sequence: TGTGCCAGCAGCCAAGAGTCCCTGGCTAGCGGGGGGTACATATCGGCCTACGAGCAGTACTTC.

The chain links TRBV6-2 or TRBV6-3 to TRBJ1-5, with 7 positions matching TRBD1. The germline gives CDR1 MNHEY, CDR2 SVGEGT. The V segment lost 6 bases and the J segment 0 bases; nucleotides outside the gene matches: 8. The CDR3 loop spans 16 amino acids. The CDR3 DNA reads TGTGCCAGCAGCTCCGGACAGGTTTATAGCAATCAGCCCCAGCATTTT. It encodes CASSSGQVYSNQPQHF.

This clonotype was found a few times. The CDR3 sequence is CASSYGTGQGLTDTQYF. CDR3 DNA: TGTGCCAGCAGTTACGGGACAGGCCAAGGTCTCACAGATACGCAGTATTTT. The chain couples TRBV6-5 to TRBJ2-3; TRBD1 matches 8 bases. Germline values: CDR1 MNHEY, CDR2 SVGAGI. J gave up 2 bases and V 2 bases, and 9 bases lay outside the gene matches. The CDR3 is 17 amino acids.

The chain links TRBV4-1 to TRBJ2-1; TRBD2 matches at 9 bases. The CDR3 is 16 amino acids. Trimming took 0 bases from V and 2 from J; bases not matched to a gene: 2. Germline V lookup: CDR1 MGHRA, CDR2 YSYEKL. The CDR3 DNA reads TGCGCCAGCAGCCAAGAGGCTAGCGGGACCTACAATGAGCAGTTCTTC. Its translation: CASSQEASGTYNEQFF.

This rearrangement joins TRBV29-1 to TRBJ1-5; 10 positions agree with TRBD1. In germline, CDR1 is SQVTM, CDR2 ANQGSEA. J gave up 6 bases and V 6 bases, and 8 bases lay outside the gene matches. The CDR3 is 14 residues long. The CDR3 sequence is CSVATGTGAQPQHF. As DNA, the CDR3 is TGCAGCGTAGCCACCGGGACAGGGGCTCAGCCCCAGCATTTT.

The table lists this clonotype with a few counts. The J gene is TRBJ1-1, the V gene TRBV4-3; D perhaps matches TRBD1 (5 bases). Germline CDR1 reads LGHNA; CDR2 reads YSLEER. The CDR3 is 16 amino acids. The V end lost 0 bases, the J end lost 3 bases, and 14 bases lay between the germline ends. The CDR3 DNA follows: TGCGCCAGCAGCCAAGATCCCGAGTCAGGGTACACTGAAGCTTTCTTT. Translation gives CASSQDPESGYTEAFF.

The V gene is TRBV5-6, the J gene TRBJ2-3; TRBD2 might be the D (5 bases). The CDR3 extends over 18 amino acids. Germline values: CDR1 SGHDT, CDR2 YYEEEE. Trimming pared 4 bases from V and 0 bases from J, leaving 21 bases between. The CDR3, as DNA: TGTGCCAGCAGCCCTGAAGGGAGTTACGATTTTAGCACAGATACGCAGTATTTT. It specifies CASSPEGSYDFSTDTQYF.

The chain combines TRBV6-2 or TRBV6-3 with TRBJ2-2; D ambiguous. V was trimmed by 2 bases and J by 0 bases, leaving 7 bases between them. The CDR3 consists of 15 residues. Germline V gene sequence: CDR1 MNHEY, CDR2 SVGEGT. DNA of the CDR3: TGTGCCAGCAGTTACGACGAGACGAACACCGGGGAGCTGTTTTTT. It is translated as CASSYDETNTGELFF.